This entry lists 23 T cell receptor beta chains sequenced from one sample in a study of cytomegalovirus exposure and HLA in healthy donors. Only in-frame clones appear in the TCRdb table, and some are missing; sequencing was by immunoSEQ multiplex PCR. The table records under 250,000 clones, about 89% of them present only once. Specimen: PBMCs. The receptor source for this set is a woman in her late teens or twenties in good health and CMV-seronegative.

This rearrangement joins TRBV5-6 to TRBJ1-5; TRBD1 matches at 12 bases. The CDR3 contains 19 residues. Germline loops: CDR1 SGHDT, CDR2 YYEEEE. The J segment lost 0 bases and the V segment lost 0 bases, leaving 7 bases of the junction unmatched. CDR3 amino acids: CASSLAAGQGAYSNQPQHF. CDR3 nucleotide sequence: TGTGCCAGCAGCTTGGCCGCGGGACAGGGGGCCTATAGCAATCAGCCCCAGCATTTT.

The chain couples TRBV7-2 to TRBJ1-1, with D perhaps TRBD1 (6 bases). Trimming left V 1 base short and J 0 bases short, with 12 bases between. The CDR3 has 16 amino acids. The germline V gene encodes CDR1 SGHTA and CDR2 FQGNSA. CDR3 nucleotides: TGTGCCAGCAGCTTAGATGGGGGGGCGGTGAACACTGAAGCTTTCTTT. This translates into CASSLDGGAVNTEAFF. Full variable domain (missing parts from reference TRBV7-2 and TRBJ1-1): GAGVSQSPSNKVTEKGKDVELRCDPISGHTALYWYRQSLGQGLEFLIYFQGNSAPDKSGLPSDRFSAERTGGSVSTLTIQRTQQEDSAVYLCASSLDGGAVNTEAFFGQGTRLTVV.

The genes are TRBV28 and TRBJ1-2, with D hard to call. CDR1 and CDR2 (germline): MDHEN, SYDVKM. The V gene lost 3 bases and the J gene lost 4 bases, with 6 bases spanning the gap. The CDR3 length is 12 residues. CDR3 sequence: CASSFIGYGYTF. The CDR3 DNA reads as TGTGCCAGCAGTTTTATCGGCTATGGCTACACCTTC.

The CDR3 coding sequence is TGTGCCAGCAGCGCTCCCCTTGGCTACACCTTC. Translated, it gives CASSAPLGYTF. This sequence joins TRBV9 and TRBJ1-2; the D is unclear. The CDR3 extends over 11 amino acids. Germline V CDR1 and CDR2: SGDLS, YYNGEE. V lost 3 bases, J lost 7 bases, and 7 bases lay in between.

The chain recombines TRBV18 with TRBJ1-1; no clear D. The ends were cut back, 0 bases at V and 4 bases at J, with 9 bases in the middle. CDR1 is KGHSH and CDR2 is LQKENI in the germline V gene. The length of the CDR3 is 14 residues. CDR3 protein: CASSPPGKATEAFF. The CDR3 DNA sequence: TGTGCCAGCTCACCACCCGGGAAGGCCACTGAAGCTTTCTTT.

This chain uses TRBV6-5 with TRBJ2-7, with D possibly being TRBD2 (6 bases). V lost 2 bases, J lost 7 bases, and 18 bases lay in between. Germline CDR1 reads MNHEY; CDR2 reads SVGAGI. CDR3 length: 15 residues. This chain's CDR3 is CASSYVRDSPREQYF. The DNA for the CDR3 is TGTGCCAGCAGTTACGTCAGGGACTCACCTAGAGAGCAGTACTTC.

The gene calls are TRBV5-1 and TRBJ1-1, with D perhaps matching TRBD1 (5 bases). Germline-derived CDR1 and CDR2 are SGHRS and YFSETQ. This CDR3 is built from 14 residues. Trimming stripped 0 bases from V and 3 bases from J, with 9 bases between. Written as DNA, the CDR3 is TGCGCCAGCAGCTTGGGCGGACAAGACACTGAAGCTTTCTTT. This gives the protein CASSLGGQDTEAFF.

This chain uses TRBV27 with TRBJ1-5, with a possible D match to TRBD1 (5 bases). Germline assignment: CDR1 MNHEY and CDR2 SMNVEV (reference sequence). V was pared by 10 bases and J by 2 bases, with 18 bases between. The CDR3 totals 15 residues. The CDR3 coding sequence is TGTGCCACCTCGGGAGGGGTGGAGGGCAATCAGCCCCAGCATTTT. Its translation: CATSGGVEGNQPQHF.

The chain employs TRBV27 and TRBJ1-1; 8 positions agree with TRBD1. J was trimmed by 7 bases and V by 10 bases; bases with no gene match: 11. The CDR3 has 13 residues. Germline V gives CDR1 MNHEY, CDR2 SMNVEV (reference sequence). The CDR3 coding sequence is TGTGCCAACAGAGAACAGGGGGACAATGAAGCTTTCTTT. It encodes CANREQGDNEAFF.

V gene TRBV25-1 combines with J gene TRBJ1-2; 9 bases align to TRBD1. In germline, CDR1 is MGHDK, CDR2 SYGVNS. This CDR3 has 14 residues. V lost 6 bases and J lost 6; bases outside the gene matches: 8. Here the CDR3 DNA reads TGTGCCAGCAGGGGACAGGGAGAAGCAAATGGCTACACCTTC. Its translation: CASRGQGEANGYTF.

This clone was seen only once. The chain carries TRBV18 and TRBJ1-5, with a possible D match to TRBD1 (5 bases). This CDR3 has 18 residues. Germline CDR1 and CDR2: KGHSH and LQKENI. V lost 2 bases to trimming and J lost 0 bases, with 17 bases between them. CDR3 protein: CASSPETAGTYSNQPQHF. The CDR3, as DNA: TGTGCCAGCTCACCAGAGACAGCCGGTACCTATAGCAATCAGCCCCAGCATTTT.

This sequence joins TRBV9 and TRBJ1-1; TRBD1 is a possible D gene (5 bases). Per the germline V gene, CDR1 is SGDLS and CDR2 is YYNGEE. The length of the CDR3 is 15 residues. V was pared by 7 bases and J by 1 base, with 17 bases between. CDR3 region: CASAPQITGNTEAFF. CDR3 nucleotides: TGTGCCAGCGCGCCCCAAATTACAGGGAACACTGAAGCTTTCTTT.

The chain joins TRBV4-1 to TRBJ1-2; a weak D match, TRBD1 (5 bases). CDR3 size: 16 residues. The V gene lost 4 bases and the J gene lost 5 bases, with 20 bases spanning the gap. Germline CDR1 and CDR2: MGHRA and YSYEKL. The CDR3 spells CASSPLESMGGYGYTF. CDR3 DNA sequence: TGCGCCAGCAGCCCCCTGGAGTCAATGGGGGGGTATGGCTACACCTTC.

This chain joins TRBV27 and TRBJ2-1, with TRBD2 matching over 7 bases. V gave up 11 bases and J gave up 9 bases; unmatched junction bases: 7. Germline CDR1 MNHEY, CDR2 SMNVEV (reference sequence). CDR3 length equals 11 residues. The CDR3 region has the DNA TGTGCCTCGGCGGGAGTAGGTGAGCAGTTCTTC. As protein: CASAGVGEQFF.

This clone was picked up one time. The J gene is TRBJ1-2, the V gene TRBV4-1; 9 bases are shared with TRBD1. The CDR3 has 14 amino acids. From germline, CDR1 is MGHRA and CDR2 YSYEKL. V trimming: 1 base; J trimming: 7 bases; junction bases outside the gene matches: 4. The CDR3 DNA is TGCGCCAGCAGCCAAGTACAGGGGGCAGGTGGCTACACCTTC. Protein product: CASSQVQGAGGYTF.

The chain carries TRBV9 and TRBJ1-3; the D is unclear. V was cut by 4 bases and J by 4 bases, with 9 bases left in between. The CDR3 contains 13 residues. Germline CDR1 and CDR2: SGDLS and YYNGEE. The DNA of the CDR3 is TGTGCCAGCAGCCCTCAACAGGGAAACACCATATATTTT. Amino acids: CASSPQQGNTIYF.

CDR3 DNA sequence: TGTGCCAGCAGCCCCGTGTCGAACAGGGGGCTAGAGACCCAGTACTTC. As protein: CASSPVSNRGLETQYF. The rearrangement joins TRBV7-9 to TRBJ2-5, with TRBD1 matching over 9 bases. The CDR3 has 16 amino acids. V was pared by 5 bases and J by 4 bases, with 11 bases of the junction left unmatched. CDR1 is SEHNR, CDR2 FQNEAQ, per germline (reference sequence).

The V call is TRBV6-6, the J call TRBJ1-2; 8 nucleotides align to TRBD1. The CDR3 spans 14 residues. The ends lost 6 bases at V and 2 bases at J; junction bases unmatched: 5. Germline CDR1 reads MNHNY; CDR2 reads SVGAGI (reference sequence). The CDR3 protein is CASSEQGANYGYTF. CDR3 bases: TGTGCCAGCAGCGAGCAGGGGGCGAACTATGGCTACACCTTC.

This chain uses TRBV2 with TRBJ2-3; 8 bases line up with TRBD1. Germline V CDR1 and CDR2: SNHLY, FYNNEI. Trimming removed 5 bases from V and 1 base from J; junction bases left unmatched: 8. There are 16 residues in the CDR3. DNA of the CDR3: TGTGCCAGCAGTTTATACCAGGGGGCTGGCACAGATACGCAGTATTTT. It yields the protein CASSLYQGAGTDTQYF.

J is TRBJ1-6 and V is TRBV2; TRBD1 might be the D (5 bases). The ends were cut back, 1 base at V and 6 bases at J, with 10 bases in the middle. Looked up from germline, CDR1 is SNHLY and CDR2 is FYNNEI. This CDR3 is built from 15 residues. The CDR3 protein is CASSEEQVPNSPLHF. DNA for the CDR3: TGTGCCAGCAGTGAAGAACAGGTGCCTAATTCACCCCTCCACTTT.

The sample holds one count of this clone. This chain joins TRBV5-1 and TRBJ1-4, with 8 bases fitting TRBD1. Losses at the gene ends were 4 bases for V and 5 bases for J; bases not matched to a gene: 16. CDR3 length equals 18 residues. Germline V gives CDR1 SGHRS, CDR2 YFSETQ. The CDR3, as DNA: TGCGCCAGCAGCCTGACCCGGGACAGGATAAGACTGAATGAAAAACTGTTTTTT. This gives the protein CASSLTRDRIRLNEKLFF.

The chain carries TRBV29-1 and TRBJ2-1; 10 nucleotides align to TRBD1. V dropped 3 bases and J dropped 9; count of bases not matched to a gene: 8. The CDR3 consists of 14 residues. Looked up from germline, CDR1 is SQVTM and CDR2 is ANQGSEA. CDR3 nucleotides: TGCAGCGTTGAGTTGGGACAGGGGTCGGGTGAGCAGTTCTTC. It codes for CSVELGQGSGEQFF.

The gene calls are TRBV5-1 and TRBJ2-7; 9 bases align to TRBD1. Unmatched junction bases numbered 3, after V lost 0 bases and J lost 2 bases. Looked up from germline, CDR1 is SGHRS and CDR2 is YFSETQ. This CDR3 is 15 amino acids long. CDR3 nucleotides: TGCGCCAGCAGCTTGGTTGGACAGGGGCCCTACGAGCAGTACTTC. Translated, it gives CASSLVGQGPYEQYF.